This TCR beta chain was recovered during a study of regulatory T cells in long-lasting Graves disease. Looking at the study overall: For a period under 3 months, newly diagnosed Graves' patients had taken antithyroid drugs.

This clonotype was found many times. Antigen unknown. This CDR3 comprises 12 residues. Germline lookup yields CDR1 SQVTM and CDR2 ANQGSEA. V was clipped by 6 bases and J by 4 bases, with 13 bases between them. Arm-PCR of CDR3 regions and iRepertoire HTBI primers were used to build TCR beta libraries. TCRdb reprocessed the multiplex PCR reads via MiXCR and lists one record per CDR3 protein. This table has roughly 380,000 distinct CDR3 sequences, 15% to 18% appearing once. Findings and limits, study-wide: With persistent disease, TRBV28, TRBJ1-2 and TRBJ2-5 were the favored segments.

Sample time point: newly diagnosed GD, antithyroid drugs for less than 3 months. Extracted PBMC RNA gave rise to the TCR library. Each of the patients was recruited from an endocrinology department situated in Xi'an, China. As collected, the peripheral blood samples measured 7 to 9.5 milliliters each and went into EDTA tubes. Sequenced here: peripheral blood mononuclear cells (PBMCs), sampled at new diagnosis, from a patient treated with antithyroid drugs. This receptor was obtained from a female donor with Graves disease. The rearrangement joins TRBV29-1 to TRBJ2-7; tentative D call: TRBD2 (6 bases). CDR3 nucleotides: TGCAGCGTGACCGAGGGACTTTACGAGCAGTACTTC. This encodes CSVTEGLYEQYF.